This passage covers 27 T cell receptor beta chains from one sample sequenced in a study of T cells in Graves' hyperthyroidism and ophthalmopathy. RNA transcripts were the template for amplifying TCR beta CDR3 regions. HTBI primers were employed in a first-round RT-PCR of the TCR CDR3. MiXCR, run by TCRdb on the multiplex PCR reads, gives a single entry per CDR3 protein. The sample contains 250,000 to 300,000 distinct CDR3 sequences, approximately 13% of which appear only once. The sample comprised blood. All receptors derive from a woman aged 40 to 55 with Graves' hyperthyroidism.

As to this clonotype: A much larger clone lies a single base off, so this may be a read error. The chain recombines TRBV29-1 with TRBJ1-2; no reliable D call. There are 12 residues in the CDR3. The V end was cut by 7 bases, the J end by 11 bases, with 20 bases between. Germline V gene lookup returns CDR1 SQVTM and CDR2 ANQGSEA. The CDR3 region has the DNA TGCAGCGCAACCACCGGGCCCACGATATACACCTTC. As protein: CSATTGPTIYTF.

At least ten counts were recorded for this clonotype. CDR3 nucleotides: TGTGCCAGCAGTTACGCCGGGACAGCAGCGCTCTATGGCTACACCTTC. Its translation: CASSYAGTAALYGYTF. V gene TRBV6-2 or TRBV6-3 combines with J gene TRBJ1-2, with 7 positions matching TRBD1. The CDR3 loop spans 16 amino acids. Per the germline V gene, CDR1 is MNHEY and CDR2 is SVGEGT. The junction had 10 bases not matched to a gene; V was cut back by 2 bases and J by 4 bases.

Concerning this clonotype itself: This could be a read error, since a much larger clone is one nucleotide away. This chain connects TRBV9 to TRBJ1-1; the D is unclear. The CDR3 contains 14 residues. V was clipped by 0 bases and J by 4 bases, with 10 bases between them. Germline assignment: CDR1 SGDLS and CDR2 YYNGEE. CDR3 bases: TGTGCCAGCAGCGTAGGCCCGAGGAGCACTGAAGCTTTCTTT. Its protein is CASSVGPRSTEAFF.

At least ten counts were recorded for this clonotype. This chain uses TRBV20-1 with TRBJ2-1, with D perhaps TRBD2 (6 bases). The CDR3 is made up of 15 amino acids. CDR1 DFQATT and CDR2 SNEGSKA come from the germline V gene (reference sequence). The ends were cut back, 6 bases at V and 4 bases at J, with 19 bases in the middle. This chain's CDR3 is CSAGGGGTAYNEQFF. CDR3 coding DNA: TGCAGTGCGGGGGGTGGTGGGACGGCGTACAATGAGCAGTTCTTC.

This clonotype was counted a few times. CDR3 nucleotides: TGTGCCAGCAGACAGGGGGCCTATAATTCACCCCTCCACTTT. This encodes CASRQGAYNSPLHF. The chain recombines TRBV6-1 with TRBJ1-6, with 8 bases lining up with TRBD1. The J segment lost 2 bases and the V segment lost 6 bases, leaving 0 bases of the junction unmatched. This CDR3 contains 14 residues. The germline CDR1 and CDR2 sequences are MNHNS and SASEGT.

This clonotype occurred once. The V gene is TRBV5-1, the J gene TRBJ2-7; the match to TRBD1 covers 8 bases. The V gene end was trimmed by 4 bases and the J gene end by 6 bases; junction bases not matched to a gene: 9. Germline CDR1 SGHRS, CDR2 YFSETQ. CDR3 length equals 14 residues. The DNA of the CDR3 is TGCGCCAGCAGCAATCAGGGGGCATCAGGCGAGCAGTACTTC. Residues: CASSNQGASGEQYF. Filled out from reference TRBV5-1 and TRBJ2-7, the complete variable domain reads KAGVTQTPRYLIKTRGQQVTLSCSPISGHRSVSWYQQTPGQGLQFLFEYFSETQRNKGNFPGRFSGRQFSNSRSEMNVSTLELGDSALYLCASSNQGASGEQYFGPGTRLTVT.

This chain uses TRBV4-1 with TRBJ2-3; D is unclear. Trimming removed 0 bases at V and 2 bases at J, with 6 bases between. The CDR3 totals 14 residues. CDR1 is MGHRA, CDR2 YSYEKL, per germline. The CDR3 spells CASSQDPSTDTQYF. The CDR3 DNA reads as TGCGCCAGCAGCCAAGATCCTTCCACAGATACGCAGTATTTT.

This clonotype has a count of ten or more. The chain carries TRBV3-1 and TRBJ2-1, with 9 bases identical to TRBD2. Germline V gene lookup returns CDR1 LGHDT and CDR2 YNNKEL (reference sequence). V gave up 1 base and J gave up 1 base; unmatched junction bases: 2. The CDR3 contains 16 residues. The chain's CDR3 is CASSQGAGGSYNEQFF. Here the CDR3 DNA reads TGTGCCAGCAGCCAAGGAGCGGGAGGTTCCTACAATGAGCAGTTCTTC.

This clonotype showed up many times. This CDR3 reads CATRREFAGGRGNEQFF. The CDR3 nucleotides are TGTGCCACAAGACGGGAATTTGCGGGAGGGCGGGGGAATGAGCAGTTCTTC. This rearrangement joins TRBV15 to TRBJ2-1; 9 bases line up with TRBD2. CDR3 length: 17 residues. The V segment lost 9 bases and the J segment 7 bases; nucleotides outside the gene matches: 19. CDR1 is LNHNV and CDR2 is YYDKDF in the germline V gene (reference sequence).

There are many counts of this clonotype. The chain uses TRBV3-1 and TRBJ2-7; TRBD1 agrees at 8 bases. Germline V CDR1 and CDR2: LGHDT, YNNKEL (reference sequence). The CDR3 contains 16 residues. Losses at the gene ends were 1 base for V and 2 bases for J; bases not matched to a gene: 7. This CDR3 reads CASSQGQGANPYEQYF. The CDR3 coding sequence is TGTGCCAGCAGCCAAGGGCAGGGGGCGAACCCCTACGAGCAGTACTTC.

This clonotype was counted ten times or more. This chain links TRBV2 with TRBJ2-5, with D tentatively TRBD2 (6 bases). The CDR3 contains 19 residues. Trimming cost V 7 bases and J 4 bases, with 31 bases left between them. CDR1 is SNHLY and CDR2 is FYNNEI in the germline V gene. The DNA of the CDR3 is TGTGCCAGCAATGGTGGAGGGGCTGGTATCCTCGGACCTACAGAGACCCAGTACTTC. Its translation: CASNGGGAGILGPTETQYF.

Turning to this clonotype: At one boundary the junction diverges from the germline segment, which might be a read error. The chain is built from TRBV20-1 and TRBJ1-1; D is perhaps TRBD1 (5 bases). Per germline, CDR1 DFQATT and CDR2 SNEGSKA (reference sequence). This CDR3 is 15 amino acids long. The CDR3 DNA follows: TGCAGTGCGCGTCTACCGGGACTGCCGAACGCTGAAGCTTTCTTT. It specifies CSARLPGLPNAEAFF.

This clonotype came up many times. The chain employs TRBV5-6 and TRBJ1-1, with unresolved D. Germline CDR1 SGHDT, CDR2 YYEEEE. The CDR3 consists of 14 residues. Trimming pared 1 base from V and 6 bases from J, leaving 13 bases between. This CDR3 reads CASSLTAGYAEAFF. CDR3 in DNA: TGTGCCAGCAGCTTGACGGCTGGTTACGCTGAAGCTTTCTTT.

This clonotype was seen ten or more times. V gene TRBV12-3 or TRBV12-4 combines with J gene TRBJ2-7; perhaps TRBD1 as D (6 bases). V lost 4 bases and J lost 5, with 12 bases in between. The CDR3 is 13 residues long. CDR3 DNA: TGTGCCAGCAGTTGGCAGGACAGTAACGAGCAGTACTTC. Its protein is CASSWQDSNEQYF.

This clonotype was detected many times. The chain couples TRBV20-1 to TRBJ2-2, with no clear D. Germline loops: CDR1 DFQATT, CDR2 SNEGSKA (reference sequence). The V and J ends lost 6 bases and 3 bases respectively, with 14 bases between them. The CDR3 loop spans 14 amino acids. As DNA, the CDR3 is TGCAGTGCCTTTCGGGCCTTTTACACCGGGGAGCTGTTTTTT. Residues: CSAFRAFYTGELFF.

This clonotype turned up a few times. The gene calls are TRBV19 and TRBJ1-2; 7 bases match TRBD1. The V segment lost 4 bases and the J segment 6 bases; nucleotides outside the gene matches: 14. The CDR3 has 16 residues. Germline CDR1 reads LNHDA; CDR2 reads SQIVND (reference sequence). The CDR3 nucleotides are TGTGCCAGTAGTAACCGCGTCCCGGGACAGAGAAATGGCTACACCTTC. Its translation is CASSNRVPGQRNGYTF.

This clonotype occurred many times. V is TRBV19 and J is TRBJ1-1, with 9 bases matching TRBD1. The CDR3 has 16 residues. CDR1 LNHDA and CDR2 SQIVND come from the germline V gene (reference sequence). With V trimmed by 6 bases and J by 6 bases, 14 bases remained unmatched. Written as DNA, the CDR3 is TGTGCCAGTAGCTCACTCCGGGGACAGGGAATTCCTGAAGCTTTCTTT. Encoded protein: CASSSLRGQGIPEAFF.

The table lists this clonotype with many counts. The chain joins TRBV24-1 to TRBJ2-3, with TRBD2 matching over 9 bases. Per the germline V gene, CDR1 is KGHDR and CDR2 is SFDVKD. V lost 5 bases and J lost 3; bases outside the gene matches: 5. The CDR3 covers 15 residues. CDR3: CATSGVAGGTDTQYF. CDR3 in DNA: TGTGCCACCAGTGGGGTGGCGGGAGGGACAGATACGCAGTATTTT.

This clonotype was found a few times. The rearrangement links TRBV9 to TRBJ2-3; no firm D call. Between the trimmed V and J ends, which lost 0 bases and 2 bases, there was a span of 10 bases. Germline-derived CDR1 and CDR2 are SGDLS and YYNGEE. This CDR3 has 15 residues. The CDR3 region has the DNA TGTGCCAGCAGCGTAGCCGGAGCGTCCACAGATACGCAGTATTTT. Its protein is CASSVAGASTDTQYF.

The chain joins TRBV20-1 to TRBJ1-4; no clear D. This CDR3 is 16 amino acids long. V was cut by 0 bases and J by 0 bases, with 11 bases left in between. Per the germline V gene, CDR1 is DFQATT and CDR2 is SNEGSKA (reference sequence). CDR3 amino acids: CSARDTKGSTNEKLFF. The CDR3, as DNA: TGCAGTGCTAGAGATACCAAAGGGTCAACTAATGAAAAACTGTTTTTT.

This clonotype was seen ten or more times. The chain couples TRBV29-1 to TRBJ1-1; no firm D call. Per germline, CDR1 SQVTM and CDR2 ANQGSEA. There are 13 residues in the CDR3. The V gene lost 3 bases and the J gene lost 3 bases, with 11 bases spanning the gap. The CDR3 bases are TGCAGCGTTGAGCGGGGTGTGGACACTGAAGCTTTCTTT. Translated, it gives CSVERGVDTEAFF. The full variable domain, with the rest looked up from reference TRBV29-1 and TRBJ1-1, is SAVISQKPSRDICQRGTSLTIQCQVDSQVTMMFWYRQQPGQSLTLIATANQGSEATYESGFVIDKFPISRPNLTFSTLTVSNMSPEDSSIYLCSVERGVDTEAFFGQGTRLTVV.

This clonotype was found once. The chain carries TRBV7-9 and TRBJ2-7; possible D gene TRBD2, 6 bases. Germline V CDR1 and CDR2: SEHNR, FQNEAQ (reference sequence). There are 13 residues in the CDR3. The ends were cut back, 3 bases at V and 5 bases at J, with 11 bases in the middle. The CDR3 spells CASSFPERDEQYF. The CDR3 DNA follows: TGTGCCAGCAGCTTCCCCGAGCGGGACGAGCAGTACTTC.

This clonotype was observed many times. The V and J genes are TRBV10-3 and TRBJ2-5; 9 bases align to TRBD1. The CDR3 is 13 amino acids. The germline V gene encodes CDR1 ENHRY and CDR2 SYGVKD. The trim removed 6 bases at V and 5 bases at J, leaving 4 bases unmatched. CDR3 sequence (DNA): TGTGCCATCAGCGGGACAGGGAGGGAGACCCAGTACTTC. It yields the protein CAISGTGRETQYF.

This clonotype was picked up many times. The chain is built from TRBV7-9 and TRBJ1-2; D ambiguous. Germline V gene data show CDR1 as SEHNR and CDR2 as FQNEAQ (reference sequence). The CDR3 covers 12 residues. V was trimmed by 2 bases and J by 8 bases, leaving 9 bases between them. CDR3 sequence: CASSLMGGGYTF. CDR3 DNA sequence: TGTGCCAGCAGCTTAATGGGTGGCGGCTACACCTTC.

This clonotype was seen more than once but under ten times. The chain couples TRBV6-1 to TRBJ1-4, with 9 bases aligning to TRBD1. Germline CDR1 reads MNHNS; CDR2 reads SASEGT. The CDR3 length is 14 residues. J gave up 12 bases and V 6 bases, and 11 bases lay outside the gene matches. The DNA for the CDR3 is TGTGCCAGCAGCTACGGACAGGGGTCTCTGGAACTGTTTTTT. Protein: CASSYGQGSLELFF.

This clonotype was found many times. The chain joins TRBV2 to TRBJ2-3; weak D call: TRBD1 (5 bases). The CDR3 consists of 14 residues. V lost 7 bases and J lost 0, with 11 bases in between. In germline, CDR1 is SNHLY, CDR2 FYNNEI. For the CDR3, the DNA is TGTGCCAGCAAGGCCAGGGCCAGCACAGATACGCAGTATTTT. Residues: CASKARASTDTQYF.

As for this clonotype: At one end the junction does not follow the germline gene, possibly because of a read error. The chain couples TRBV10-2 to TRBJ1-3, with D perhaps matching TRBD1 (5 bases). Germline V gene sequence: CDR1 WSHSY, CDR2 SAAADI. The CDR3 has 16 amino acids. The CDR3 DNA follows: TGCGCCAGCAGTGAGCAGTCCAGGGCCTCTGGACACACCATATATTTT. Its translation: CASSEQSRASGHTIYF.